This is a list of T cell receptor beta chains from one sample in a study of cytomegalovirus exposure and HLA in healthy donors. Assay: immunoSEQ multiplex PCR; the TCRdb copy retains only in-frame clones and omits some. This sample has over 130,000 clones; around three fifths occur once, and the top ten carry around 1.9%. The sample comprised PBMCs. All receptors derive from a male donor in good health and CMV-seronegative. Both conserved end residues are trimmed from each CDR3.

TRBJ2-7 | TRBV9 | ASSVATSQIPYEQY
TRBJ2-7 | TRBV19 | ASSIRGGRYEQY
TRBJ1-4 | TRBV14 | ASSVRGTGKEKLF
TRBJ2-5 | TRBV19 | ASSPIRGGAEETQY
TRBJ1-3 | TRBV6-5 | ASRGPNSGNTIY
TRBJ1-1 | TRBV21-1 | ASSEHLLDPETGFHTEAF
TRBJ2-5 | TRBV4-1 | ASSEIAYETQY
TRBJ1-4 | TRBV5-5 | ASSLASGVGEKLF
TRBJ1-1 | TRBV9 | ASSPSGGEAF
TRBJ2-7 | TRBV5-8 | ASPTGTQFSYEQY
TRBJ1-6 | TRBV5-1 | ASSLDDRGQRPLH
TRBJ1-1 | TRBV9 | ASSVVGGGTEAF
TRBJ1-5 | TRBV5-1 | ASKVGTGLNQPQH
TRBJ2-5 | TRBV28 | ASSFRVVEETQY
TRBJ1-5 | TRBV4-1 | ASSQGGSTGSNQPQH
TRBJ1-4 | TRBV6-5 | ASRRTDNEKLF
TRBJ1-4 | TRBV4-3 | ASSRTQATNEKLF
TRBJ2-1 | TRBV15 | ATSRDRDRGHNEQF
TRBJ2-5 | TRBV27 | ASSPGQGWETQY
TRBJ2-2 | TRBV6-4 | ASSASLGNTGELF
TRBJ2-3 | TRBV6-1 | AKQDLTDTQY
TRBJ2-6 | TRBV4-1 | ASSQLRWTASGANVLT
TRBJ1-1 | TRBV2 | ASSLAGVIGTEAF
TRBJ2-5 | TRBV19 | ASSMGLAGLQETQY
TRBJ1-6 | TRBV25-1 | ASSDYSGGGSPLH
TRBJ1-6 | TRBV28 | ASFAAVRGNSPLH
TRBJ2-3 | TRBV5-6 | ASAHQSTDTQY
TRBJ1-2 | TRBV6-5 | ASSFRGYGYT
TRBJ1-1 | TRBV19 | ATGDTEAF
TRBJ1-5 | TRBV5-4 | ASSLRGTNVGNQPQH
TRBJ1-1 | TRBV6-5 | ASSRPGTGKAF
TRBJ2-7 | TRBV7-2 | ASSSGGGGPSYEQY
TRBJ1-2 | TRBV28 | ASSPGGGQGTYGYT
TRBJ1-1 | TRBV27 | ASSSLEPNTEAF
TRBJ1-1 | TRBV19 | ASSIGGWEGTEAF
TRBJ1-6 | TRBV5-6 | ASSLRGHFGSPLH
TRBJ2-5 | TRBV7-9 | ASSLSAGAAGTQY
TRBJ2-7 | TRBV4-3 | ASSQVLQSYEQY
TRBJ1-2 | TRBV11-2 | ASSQSRGYGYT
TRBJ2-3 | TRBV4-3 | ASSQDQLAGGGWSDTQY
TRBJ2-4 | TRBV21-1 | ASSAGIRTGERLAKNIQY
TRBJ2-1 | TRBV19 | ASSPGQGNEQF
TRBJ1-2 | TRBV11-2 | ASSLQGVGYT
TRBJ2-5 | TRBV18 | ASSRTTGYQETQY
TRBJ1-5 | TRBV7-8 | ASSPGRAELQH
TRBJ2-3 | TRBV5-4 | ASSSSILADYTDTQY
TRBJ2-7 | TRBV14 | ASSLRGYYEQY
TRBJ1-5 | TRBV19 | ASSIGVIGGRAQH
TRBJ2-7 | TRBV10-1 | ASSEMAGGTYEQY
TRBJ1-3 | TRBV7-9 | ASSLGTVYSGNTIY
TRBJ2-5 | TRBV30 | AWGTGGAETQY
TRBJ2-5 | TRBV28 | ASSTGQETQY
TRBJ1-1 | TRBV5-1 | ASSFLGGTTEAF
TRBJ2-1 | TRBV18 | ASSPPSARGGNEQF
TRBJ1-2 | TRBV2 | ASSDNPVYGYT
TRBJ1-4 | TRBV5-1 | ASSAPGQSNEKLF
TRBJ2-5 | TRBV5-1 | ASSPGQISETQY
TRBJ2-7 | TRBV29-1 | SVQTGGVYEQY